The TCR beta chain under discussion was sequenced for a study of blood T cell repertoires in COVID-19. Study-wide background: There were acute and convalescent COVID-19 samples, and they came from the United States, Italy and Spain. PBMCs, B-cell-depleted T cells, or T cells provided the cDNA or gDNA that made up the material.

Original processing notes: Quantification of nucleated cells was approximated via reference gene primer amplification. The data were produced by immunoSEQ multiplex PCR, yet TCRdb's version contains in-frame clones alone and is incomplete. V and J calls and clone size follow that table, whereas D and trimming were derived from the DNA. The sample has roughly 250,000 clones; 80% to 95% are singletons. J was trimmed by 6 bases and V by 7 bases; bases with no gene match: 8. Germline CDR1 and CDR2: LNHDA and SQIVND (reference sequence). The length of the CDR3 is 15 residues. This chain uses TRBV19 with TRBJ2-2, with TRBD2 matching 10 bases. The sequencing input was peripheral blood. The TCR comes from a person under 35 with COVID-19, enrolled during active disease. The CDR3 is CASNGELAGSGELFF. Here the CDR3 DNA reads TGTGCCAGTAATGGCGAACTAGCGGGATCCGGGGAGCTGTTTTTT.